This T cell receptor beta chain was documented in a study of CD8+CD57+ T cells in acquired aplastic anemia. Study overall: Average DNA yield from sorted CD4+ and CD8+ cells was about 2.9 ug. Whole-study results and caveats: Researchers report that twenty-nine CD8+ CDR3 sequences appeared in both patients and controls.

Ten or more counts support this clonotype. Its antigen is unknown. Germline CDR1 SGHTS, CDR2 YDEGEE. Losses at the gene ends were 4 bases for V and 6 bases for J; bases not matched to a gene: 9. This CDR3 spans 14 amino acids. The TCR beta profiling, which covered VDJ combination and CDR3 sequence, was carried out using genomic DNA as the template. MiXCR was run by TCRdb on the reads, yielding one entry per CDR3 protein. The sample holds 200,000 to 250,000 distinct CDR3 sequences, roughly 57% seen once. Sequencing was performed on sorted CD4+, CD8+, or CD8+CD57+ T cells (not recorded which) from PBMCs. V and J are TRBV5-8 and TRBJ1-1; 7 nucleotides line up with TRBD1. This sequence was found in a human donor in good health. CDR3 in amino acids: CASSTGESVAEAFF. CDR3 sequence (DNA): TGTGCCAGCAGCACAGGGGAATCCGTCGCTGAAGCTTTCTTT.